This entry lists 21 T cell receptor beta chains sequenced from one sample in a study of PD-L1 blockade in urothelial cancer. TCRdb's table, derived via immunoSEQ multiplex PCR, lists solely in-frame clones and lacks some. This table holds approximately 79,000 clones, approximately 90% found once. The specimen comprised PBMCs, sampled around atezolizumab (anti-PD-L1) treatment. The receptors were sampled from a woman in her 70s with urothelial cancer.

V gene TRBV19 combines with J gene TRBJ2-7, with 10 bases matching TRBD2. The CDR3 has 15 residues. Trimming cost V 1 base and J 4 bases; bases outside gene matches: 4. Germline V lookup: CDR1 LNHDA, CDR2 SQIVND (reference sequence). In DNA form, the CDR3 reads TGTGCCAGTAGTATAGCGCTAGCGGGGGAGTACGAGCAGTACTTC. Translating it yields CASSIALAGEYEQYF.

V is TRBV7-2 and J is TRBJ2-1; 8 bases fit TRBD2. Germline V gene data show CDR1 as SGHTA and CDR2 as FQGNSA. V lost 5 bases to trimming and J lost 6 bases; unmatched junction nucleotides: 12. The CDR3 covers 16 residues. The CDR3 loop reads CASSLEAGVRGNEQFF. For the CDR3, the DNA is TGTGCCAGCAGCCTCGAAGCGGGAGTCCGGGGCAATGAGCAGTTCTTC.

This clone has only one observation. The chain joins TRBV2 to TRBJ2-1, with 8 nucleotides matching TRBD2. The germline CDR1 and CDR2 sequences are SNHLY and FYNNEI. The CDR3 is 17 residues long. The J segment lost 2 bases and the V segment lost 3 bases, leaving 9 bases of the junction unmatched. For the CDR3, the DNA is TGTGCCAGCAGTGATTTAGACGTAGCGGGAACCTACAATGAGCAGTTCTTC. It codes for CASSDLDVAGTYNEQFF.

This rearrangement joins TRBV7-8 to TRBJ1-1, with TRBD1 identical over 12 bases. Trimming removed 8 bases from V and 4 bases from J; junction bases left unmatched: 14. The CDR3 extends over 17 amino acids. Germline CDR1 and CDR2: SGHVS and FQNEAQ. CDR3 protein: CASQRTGGTGGFTEAFF. The CDR3 DNA sequence: TGTGCCAGCCAAAGGACGGGGGGGACAGGGGGCTTCACTGAAGCTTTCTTT.

The chain joins TRBV7-2 to TRBJ2-7; 7 bases map to TRBD1. The germline gives CDR1 SGHTA, CDR2 FQGNSA. Unmatched junction bases numbered 12, after V lost 6 bases and J lost 4 bases. The CDR3 has 15 amino acids. In DNA, the CDR3 is TGTGCCAGCAGTGGAAATTCGGGACAGCAATACGAGCAGTACTTC. This sequence encodes CASSGNSGQQYEQYF.

This chain connects TRBV30 to TRBJ1-6; D is unclear. The germline gives CDR1 GTSNPN, CDR2 SVGIG (reference sequence). The germline V and J ends were trimmed by 3 bases and 5 bases, with 8 bases remaining between them. The CDR3 is 13 amino acids. This CDR3 reads CAWRGGNNSPLHF. For the CDR3, the DNA is TGTGCCTGGAGAGGAGGAAATAATTCACCCCTCCACTTT.

This clone was found a few times. The V and J genes are TRBV9 and TRBJ1-2; D call uncertain. Germline CDR1 reads SGDLS; CDR2 reads YYNGEE. V lost 0 bases to trimming and J lost 2 bases, with 14 bases between them. The length of the CDR3 is 16 residues. CDR3 amino acids: CASSVDGATENYGYTF. In nucleotides, the CDR3 is TGTGCCAGCAGCGTAGACGGAGCGACGGAGAACTATGGCTACACCTTC. Full variable domain (outside the CDR3, taken from reference TRBV9 and TRBJ1-2): DSGVTQTPKHLITATGQRVTLRCSPRSGDLSVYWYQQSLDQGLQFLIQYYNGEERAKGNILERFSAQQFPDLHSELNLSSLELGDSALYFCASSVDGATENYGYTFGSGTRLTVV.

The chain uses TRBV5-1 and TRBJ2-7; TRBD2 matches 7 bases. The CDR3 has 14 amino acids. The germline V gene has CDR1 SGHRS and CDR2 YFSETQ. With V trimmed by 2 bases and J by 2 bases, 4 bases remained unmatched. The CDR3 spells CASSFGTTTYEQYF. The CDR3 DNA is TGCGCCAGCAGCTTCGGGACTACTACCTACGAGCAGTACTTC.

V gene TRBV5-1 combines with J gene TRBJ2-1, with 10 bases identical to TRBD2. V was clipped by 0 bases and J by 7 bases; unmatched bases: 7. The CDR3 loop spans 16 amino acids. The V gene's germline CDR1 is SGHRS and CDR2 YFSETQ. The CDR3 sequence is CASSLETAGGPNEQFF. The CDR3 nucleotides read TGCGCCAGCAGCTTGGAGACAGCGGGAGGGCCTAATGAGCAGTTCTTC.

The rearrangement joins TRBV27 to TRBJ2-7; TRBD1 agrees at 11 bases. Unmatched junction bases numbered 13, after V lost 7 bases and J lost 5 bases. The V gene's germline CDR1 is MNHEY and CDR2 SMNVEV (reference sequence). This CDR3 region has 16 residues. CDR3 coding DNA: TGTGCCAGCACCACACTAAGGGACAGGGGGTTGAACGAGCAGTACTTC. Protein product: CASTTLRDRGLNEQYF.

The chain employs TRBV6-1 and TRBJ1-2; D remains ambiguous. Germline V gives CDR1 MNHNS, CDR2 SASEGT. Trimming took 3 bases from V and 2 from J, leaving 7 bases between them. The CDR3 is 13 residues long. In DNA form, the CDR3 reads TGTGCCAGCAGTGAGACATTGAACTATGGCTACACCTTC. It specifies CASSETLNYGYTF.

This clone occurred a few times. This chain links TRBV2 with TRBJ1-4; 9 bases map to TRBD1. The length of the CDR3 is 17 residues. Trimming cost V 3 bases and J 4 bases; bases outside gene matches: 9. Germline CDR1 and CDR2: SNHLY and FYNNEI. The CDR3 loop is CASSDEHAGQGNEKLFF. Here the CDR3 DNA reads TGTGCCAGCAGTGATGAACACGCGGGACAGGGTAATGAAAAACTGTTTTTT.

J is TRBJ2-7 and V is TRBV5-1, with 8 bases matching TRBD1. Germline V gene lookup returns CDR1 SGHRS and CDR2 YFSETQ. The CDR3 is made up of 16 amino acids. J lost 5 bases, V lost 0 bases, and 10 bases had no gene match. Here the CDR3 DNA reads TGCGCCAGCAGCTTGGAACGGACAGGGTTCGGCAACGAGCAGTACTTC. Protein: CASSLERTGFGNEQYF.

This clone occurred a few times. The V call is TRBV10-3, the J call TRBJ2-7; TRBD1 matches 7 bases. The CDR3 is made up of 12 amino acids. With 6 bases clipped from V and 4 bases from J, the junction kept 3 bases outside the gene matches. Germline values: CDR1 ENHRY, CDR2 SYGVKD. The CDR3 sequence: CAISGTAYEQYF. In nucleotides, the CDR3 is TGTGCCATCAGCGGGACAGCTTACGAGCAGTACTTC.

In this sample, this clone turned up a few times. The chain has TRBV14 and TRBJ1-2; 10 positions match TRBD1. CDR3 length: 15 amino acids. Germline lookup yields CDR1 SGHDN and CDR2 FVKESK. Germline trimming cut 2 bases from V and 6 bases from J; bases unmatched to any gene: 6. CDR3 in DNA: TGTGCCAGCAGCCAATTGGACAGGGGGTCGGATGGCTACACCTTC. Its translation: CASSQLDRGSDGYTF.

The genes are TRBV4-3 and TRBJ1-6, with D possibly matching TRBD1 (6 bases). The V end was cut by 3 bases, the J end by 7 bases, with 10 bases between. The CDR3 extends over 14 amino acids. Germline CDR1 and CDR2: LGHNA and YSLEER. The CDR3 region has the DNA TGCGCCAGCAGCCAGGGACATCCCAATTCACCCCTCCACTTT. Translated, it gives CASSQGHPNSPLHF.

V usage is TRBV5-5 and J usage is TRBJ1-4; D possibly corresponds to TRBD1 (6 bases). The V gene lost 0 bases and the J gene lost 8 bases, with 11 bases spanning the gap. CDR1 is SGHKS and CDR2 is YYEKEE in the germline V gene (reference sequence). The CDR3 is made up of 14 amino acids. The CDR3, as DNA: TGTGCCAGCAGCTTGGATTACAGGGACGAAAAACTGTTTTTT. It specifies CASSLDYRDEKLFF.

The rearrangement uses TRBV13 and TRBJ2-1; 7 bases match TRBD2. Germline-derived CDR1 and CDR2 are PRHDT and FYEKMQ (reference sequence). The CDR3 loop spans 14 amino acids. V was pared by 2 bases and J by 9 bases, with 7 bases of the junction left unmatched. The CDR3 here is CASSLREGRGEQFF. CDR3 nucleotides: TGTGCCAGCAGCTTAAGGGAGGGCCGTGGTGAGCAGTTCTTC.

This clone was observed a single time. The chain recombines TRBV10-3 with TRBJ1-4, with TRBD1 as a possible D gene (5 bases). CDR1 and CDR2 (germline): ENHRY, SYGVKD. Trimming stripped 8 bases from V and 7 bases from J, with 11 bases between. CDR3 length: 12 residues. The CDR3 bases are TGTGCCATCGGGGCAGGGCTTGAAAAACTGTTTTTT. Protein product: CAIGAGLEKLFF.

This rearrangement joins TRBV5-1 to TRBJ2-2; 8 bases are a match to TRBD1. Per the germline V gene, CDR1 is SGHRS and CDR2 is YFSETQ. The trim removed 4 bases at V and 4 bases at J, leaving 9 bases unmatched. CDR3 length equals 16 residues. The CDR3 here is CASSQPGQGSTGELFF. CDR3 in DNA: TGCGCCAGCAGCCAGCCTGGACAGGGAAGCACCGGGGAGCTGTTTTTT.

The CDR3 protein is CASSPRTGRSFWQFF. In DNA, the CDR3 is TGCGCCAGCAGCCCGCGGACAGGGAGGAGTTTTTGGCAGTTCTTC. The chain combines TRBV5-1 with TRBJ2-1; 8 nucleotides match TRBD1. Germline V gene lookup returns CDR1 SGHRS and CDR2 YFSETQ. The CDR3 runs 15 residues. V lost 4 bases and J lost 12; bases outside the gene matches: 15.